This T cell receptor (beta chain) was retrieved from a study of blood T cell repertoires in COVID-19. About the study: COVID-19 samples from acute and convalescent phases originated in the United States, Italy and Spain. Sources were T cells, B-cell-depleted T cells, or PBMCs; the material itself was cDNA or gDNA.

Source study methods: Estimates of nucleated cell counts were drawn from the amplification of reference gene primers. Clones were sequenced by immunoSEQ multiplex PCR, and TCRdb holds only the in-frame ones, with some missing. V and J calls and clone size are as listed in that table; D and trimming were resolved from the DNA. The table lists 130,000 to 150,000 clones, approximately 80% of them singletons. This clone was observed a few times. CDR1 SNHLY and CDR2 FYNNEI come from the germline V gene. There are 14 residues in the CDR3. V dropped 4 bases and J dropped 0 bases, with 9 bases sitting between them.

V gene TRBV2 combines with J gene TRBJ2-5; D is uncertain. What was sequenced was peripheral blood. This receptor was identified in a woman of 80 years or more in a cohort sampled during active or convalescent COVID-19. CDR3 nucleotides: TGTGCCAGCAGTGGAGCTCTGTACCAAGAGACCCAGTACTTC. This encodes CASSGALYQETQYF.